Detailed here is one T cell receptor (beta chain). This entry comes from a study of blood T cell repertoires in COVID-19. Original processing methods: Reference gene primer amplification yielded estimated nucleated cell counts. Libraries were prepared by immunoSEQ multiplex PCR; TCRdb keeps only in-frame clonotypes and omits some of them. V and J calls and clone size follow that table, whereas D and trimming were derived from the DNA. The repertoire holds fewer than 95,000 clones, with roughly nine tenths as singletons. The length of the CDR3 is 13 residues. Germline V gene sequence: CDR1 MNHEY, CDR2 SVGAGI. The V segment lost 7 bases and the J segment 4 bases; nucleotides outside the gene matches: 6.

The TCR originated in a man in his fifties with acute or convalescent COVID-19. This sequence joins TRBV6-5 and TRBJ1-1; TRBD1 matches 7 bases. Source material: peripheral blood. The CDR3 spells CASTGQTLTEAFF. The DNA of the CDR3 is TGTGCCAGCACGGGACAGACCCTCACTGAAGCTTTCTTT.